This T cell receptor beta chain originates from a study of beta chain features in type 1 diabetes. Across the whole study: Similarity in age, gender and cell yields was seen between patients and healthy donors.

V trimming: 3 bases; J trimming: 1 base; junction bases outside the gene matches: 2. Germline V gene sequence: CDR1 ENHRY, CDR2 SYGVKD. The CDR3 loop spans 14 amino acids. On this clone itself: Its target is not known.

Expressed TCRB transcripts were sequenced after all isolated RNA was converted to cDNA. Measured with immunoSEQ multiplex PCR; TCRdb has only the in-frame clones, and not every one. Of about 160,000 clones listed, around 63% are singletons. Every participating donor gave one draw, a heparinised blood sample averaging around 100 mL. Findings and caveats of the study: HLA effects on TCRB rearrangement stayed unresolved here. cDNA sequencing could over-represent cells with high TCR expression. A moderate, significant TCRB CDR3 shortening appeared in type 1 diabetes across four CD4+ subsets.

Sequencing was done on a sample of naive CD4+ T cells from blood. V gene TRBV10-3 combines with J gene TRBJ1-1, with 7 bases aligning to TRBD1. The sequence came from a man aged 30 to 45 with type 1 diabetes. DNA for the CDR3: TGTGCCATCAGTGACCGGGACAGGAACACTGAAGCTTTCTTT. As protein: CAISDRDRNTEAFF.